Listed below are T cell receptor beta chains from one sample, sequenced in a study of blood T cell repertoires in COVID-19. Some clones are missing from TCRdb's copy, which holds only in-frame ones; the method was immunoSEQ multiplex PCR. The sample lists around 260,000 clones, approximately 91% occurring once. Sequenced: peripheral blood. These receptors were taken from a person in their late teens or twenties with COVID-19, enrolled during active disease. The CDR3 runs from the conserved cysteine through the conserved F or W. A D gene is named only where the DNA matches it firmly. The size field is filled for only some rows; it gives once, few, many or a size class.

D: -
size: once
V: TRBV2
J: TRBJ1-6
CDR3: CASRGEVNSPLHF
DNA: TGTGCCAGCCGGGGGGAAGTTAATTCACCCCTCCACTTT

D: TRBD2
size: -
V: TRBV7-9
J: TRBJ2-2
CDR3: CASSLASGSTGELFF
DNA: TGTGCCAGCAGCTTGGCTAGCGGGAGCACCGGGGAGCTGTTTTTT

D: TRBD2
size: -
V: TRBV27
J: TRBJ2-3
CDR3: CASSPHEPGLAGGLPSDTQYF
DNA: TGTGCCAGCAGTCCCCACGAACCGGGACTAGCGGGAGGGCTGCCCTCAGATACGCAGTATTTT

D: TRBD1
size: once
V: TRBV7-8
J: TRBJ2-7
CDR3: CASSFRDSLYEQYF
DNA: TGTGCCAGCAGCTTCCGGGACAGTCTCTACGAGCAGTACTTC

D: -
size: few
V: TRBV7-6
J: TRBJ1-5
CDR3: CASSLAVGGRHSNQPQHF
DNA: TGTGCCAGCAGCTTAGCGGTGGGAGGCAGACATAGCAATCAGCCCCAGCATTTT

D: -
size: -
V: TRBV10-3
J: TRBJ1-6
CDR3: CAIGAEPNSYNSPLHF
DNA: TGTGCCATCGGGGCAGAGCCGAACTCCTATAATTCACCCCTCCACTTT

D: TRBD2
size: -
V: TRBV5-4
J: TRBJ2-4
CDR3: CASSLAQTSGDIQYF
DNA: TGTGCCAGCAGCTTGGCACAAACCAGCGGGGACATTCAGTACTTC

D: -
size: -
V: TRBV2
J: TRBJ1-5
CDR3: CASSDSAALYSNQPQHF
DNA: TGTGCCAGCAGTGATTCCGCGGCCCTCTATAGCAATCAGCCCCAGCATTTT

D: -
size: -
V: TRBV11-3
J: TRBJ2-3
CDR3: CASSLEYTDTQYF
DNA: TGTGCCAGCAGCTTAGAGTACACAGATACGCAGTATTTT

D: TRBD2
size: -
V: TRBV5-6
J: TRBJ2-1
CDR3: CASSQGLAGGGEQFF
DNA: TGTGCCAGCAGCCAAGGACTAGCGGGAGGGGGTGAGCAGTTCTTC

D: TRBD2
size: -
V: TRBV5-1
J: TRBJ2-1
CDR3: CASSLVGSGGSSYNEQFF
DNA: TGCGCCAGCAGCTTGGTGGGTAGCGGGGGAAGCTCCTACAATGAGCAGTTCTTC

D: -
size: -
V: TRBV9
J: TRBJ2-1
CDR3: CASSVVSGNEQFF
DNA: TGTGCCAGCAGCGTAGTTTCCGGCAATGAGCAGTTCTTC

D: TRBD1
size: -
V: TRBV9
J: TRBJ1-4
CDR3: CASSARTGVNEKLFF
DNA: TGTGCCAGCAGCGCCCGGACAGGAGTAAATGAAAAACTGTTTTTT

D: -
size: -
V: TRBV30
J: TRBJ1-3
CDR3: CAWSVGLGNTIYF
DNA: TGTGCCTGGAGTGTGGGGCTCGGAAACACCATATATTTT

D: -
size: -
V: TRBV9
J: TRBJ2-7
CDR3: CASSVGAETSYEQYF
DNA: TGTGCCAGCAGCGTAGGGGCCGAAACCTCCTACGAGCAGTACTTC

D: TRBD2
size: -
V: TRBV9
J: TRBJ2-3
CDR3: CASSVGGGSRTDTQYF
DNA: TGTGCCAGCAGCGTAGGAGGCGGGAGTAGGACAGATACGCAGTATTTT

D: TRBD2
size: once
V: TRBV6-5
J: TRBJ2-7
CDR3: CASSYSTSGSYEQYF
DNA: TGTGCCAGCAGTTACTCGACTAGCGGGTCTTACGAGCAGTACTTC

D: -
size: -
V: TRBV29-1
J: TRBJ2-1
CDR3: CSVAIRDLYNEQFF
DNA: TGCAGCGTTGCTATCCGCGACTTATACAATGAGCAGTTCTTC

D: -
size: -
V: TRBV21-1
J: TRBJ2-5
CDR3: CASSETRDYYQETQYF
DNA: TGTGCCAGCAGCGAAACCCGGGACTACTACCAAGAGACCCAGTACTTC

D: TRBD1
size: -
V: TRBV28
J: TRBJ1-4
CDR3: CASSIGQGRTNEKLFF
DNA: TGTGCCAGCAGTATTGGACAGGGCCGTACTAATGAAAAACTGTTTTTT

D: -
size: -
V: TRBV29-1
J: TRBJ1-2
CDR3: CSVGRIEGYTF
DNA: TGCAGCGTTGGCAGGATTGAGGGCTACACCTTC

D: TRBD1
size: -
V: TRBV2
J: TRBJ1-5
CDR3: CASSGPGQGDQPQHF
DNA: TGTGCCAGCAGTGGACCGGGACAGGGCGATCAGCCCCAGCATTTT

D: TRBD1
size: -
V: TRBV13
J: TRBJ1-4
CDR3: CASSVDRGKEKLFF
DNA: TGTGCCAGCAGCGTCGACAGGGGGAAAGAAAAACTGTTTTTT

D: -
size: -
V: TRBV19
J: TRBJ1-1
CDR3: CASSPGGRAEAFF
DNA: TGTGCCAGTAGTCCGGGGGGTCGCGCTGAAGCTTTCTTT